The next 32 T cell receptor beta chains were all read from a single sample in a study of blood T cell repertoires in COVID-19. Libraries were prepared by immunoSEQ multiplex PCR; TCRdb keeps only in-frame clonotypes and omits some of them. The sample yields roughly 140,000 clones, roughly 88% seen once. Sequencing was carried out using peripheral blood. The receptors originated from a woman in her forties or fifties in a cohort sampled during active or convalescent COVID-19.

The CDR3 DNA reads as TGTGCCAGTAGTCCGGCAGGGGAGAAAGAGACCCAGTACTTC. This translates into CASSPAGEKETQYF. The chain joins TRBV19 to TRBJ2-5, with D possibly TRBD1 on 6 matching bases. CDR3 length: 14 amino acids. Between the trimmed V and J ends, which lost 5 bases and 3 bases, there was a span of 13 bases. Germline values: CDR1 LNHDA, CDR2 SQIVND (reference sequence).

V is TRBV18 and J is TRBJ1-2; unclear D gene. Trimming took 2 bases from V and 3 from J, leaving 10 bases between them. Germline V gene data show CDR1 as KGHSH and CDR2 as LQKENI. This CDR3 spans 14 amino acids. The CDR3 loop reads CASSPISVDYGYTF. Here the CDR3 DNA reads TGTGCCAGCTCACCAATTTCGGTAGACTATGGCTACACCTTC.

The chain employs TRBV5-4 and TRBJ2-1; tentative D call: TRBD2 (7 bases). CDR1 SGHNT and CDR2 YYREEE come from the germline V gene (reference sequence). Trimming pared 0 bases from V and 9 bases from J, leaving 13 bases between. The CDR3 has 14 amino acids. CDR3 in DNA: TGTGCCAGCAGCTTGGATCGGGGGGCTGGTGAGCAGTTCTTC. This sequence encodes CASSLDRGAGEQFF.

The chain recombines TRBV24-1 with TRBJ2-7, with 9 bases that match TRBD1. The CDR3 spans 14 residues. Germline V gene sequence: CDR1 KGHDR, CDR2 SFDVKD. J lost 9 bases, V lost 7 bases, and 12 bases had no gene match. The CDR3 loop reads CATSDRWTGEGQYF. The CDR3 bases are TGTGCCACCAGCGACCGGTGGACAGGGGAAGGGCAGTACTTC.

CDR3 amino acids: CASGQQKNSPLHF. The DNA for the CDR3 is TGTGCCAGCGGACAGCAAAAAAATTCACCCCTCCACTTT. The gene calls are TRBV2 and TRBJ1-6, with D maybe TRBD1 (6 bases). Trimming left V 8 bases short and J 7 bases short, with 12 bases between. The germline gives CDR1 SNHLY, CDR2 FYNNEI. CDR3 size: 13 residues.

This clone was detected once. The genes are TRBV11-3 and TRBJ2-3; maybe TRBD2 (6 bases). The CDR3 is 15 residues long. Germline V lookup: CDR1 SGHNT, CDR2 YENEEA. V was cut by 2 bases and J by 1 base, with 10 bases left in between. This chain's CDR3 is CASSLLAGRTDTQYF. DNA of the CDR3: TGTGCCAGCAGCTTACTGGCGGGGCGCACAGATACGCAGTATTTT. Combining the CDR3 with reference TRBV11-3 and TRBJ2-3 gives the whole variable domain EAGVVQSPRYKIIEKKQPVAFWCNPISGHNTLYWYLQNLGQGPELLIRYENEEAVDDSQLPKDRFSAERLKGVDSTLKIQPAELGDSAVYLCASSLLAGRTDTQYFGPGTRLTVL.

The CDR3 region has the DNA TGTGCCAGTAGTACGACACAGGGGGATAATGAAAAACTGTTTTTT. It encodes CASSTTQGDNEKLFF. This chain connects TRBV19 to TRBJ1-4, with 8 positions matching TRBD1. The germline V gene encodes CDR1 LNHDA and CDR2 SQIVND (reference sequence). The CDR3 is made up of 15 amino acids. The trim removed 4 bases at V and 4 bases at J, leaving 5 bases unmatched.

This clone was detected only once. The rearrangement links TRBV6-5 to TRBJ1-3; TRBD1 is a possible D gene (5 bases). This CDR3 has 16 residues. CDR1 MNHEY and CDR2 SVGAGI come from the germline V gene. V lost 0 bases and J lost 4, with 13 bases in between. CDR3 sequence reads: CASSYSKGTRGNTIYF. In nucleotides, the CDR3 is TGTGCCAGCAGTTACTCGAAGGGGACTCGGGGAAACACCATATATTTT.

This CDR3 reads CASSYWDRGIHTF. The CDR3 region has the DNA TGTGCCAGCAGTTACTGGGACAGGGGAATTCACACCTTC. The V gene is TRBV6-5, the J gene TRBJ1-2; TRBD1 matches 10 bases. The CDR3 consists of 13 residues. Germline V gene lookup returns CDR1 MNHEY and CDR2 SVGAGI. V was clipped by 1 base and J by 12 bases; unmatched bases: 5.

The chain combines TRBV7-2 with TRBJ2-7; possibly TRBD2 for D (7 bases). The germline CDR1 and CDR2 sequences are SGHTA and FQGNSA. V lost 4 bases and J 2 bases, leaving 15 bases between the germline ends. The CDR3 is 15 amino acids. The CDR3 coding sequence is TGTGCCAGCAGCTCCTACGCGGGGGCAACCTACGAGCAGTACTTC. Protein sequence: CASSSYAGATYEQYF.

The gene calls are TRBV5-4 and TRBJ2-5; D perhaps matches TRBD1 (6 bases). This CDR3 is built from 15 residues. CDR1 is SGHNT, CDR2 YYREEE, per germline (reference sequence). Trimming removed 1 base at V and 0 bases at J, with 10 bases between. In DNA form, the CDR3 reads TGTGCCAGCAGCTTGACAGGGATCGACCAAGAGACCCAGTACTTC. Protein: CASSLTGIDQETQYF. The whole variable domain, remainder taken from reference TRBV5-4 and TRBJ2-5, is ETGVTQSPTHLIKTRGQQVTLRCSSQSGHNTVSWYQQALGQGPQFIFQYYREEENGRGNFPPRFSGLQFPNYSSELNVNALELDDSALYLCASSLTGIDQETQYFGPGTRLLVL.

The chain links TRBV19 to TRBJ2-7, with 8 nucleotides matching TRBD1. This CDR3 is built from 14 residues. The V segment lost 0 bases and the J segment 3 bases; nucleotides outside the gene matches: 1. Germline V gene data show CDR1 as LNHDA and CDR2 as SQIVND (reference sequence). Written as DNA, the CDR3 is TGTGCCAGTAGTATAGACGACAGGGGCTACGAGCAGTACTTC. Its protein is CASSIDDRGYEQYF.

This chain links TRBV24-1 with TRBJ1-1; D might be TRBD1 (6 bases). With 0 bases removed from V and 3 bases from J, the gap between germline ends came to 13 bases. The CDR3 covers 16 residues. CDR1 KGHDR and CDR2 SFDVKD come from the germline V gene. The CDR3 nucleotides read TGTGCCACCAGTGATTTGAGGACAGAATGGGACACTGAAGCTTTCTTT. It is translated as CATSDLRTEWDTEAFF.

The chain links TRBV13 to TRBJ1-5; tentative D call: TRBD1 (5 bases). From germline, CDR1 is PRHDT and CDR2 FYEKMQ (reference sequence). This CDR3 has 17 amino acids. V lost 0 bases and J lost 7, with 19 bases in between. The CDR3 sequence: CASSLGQGGGRGQPQHF. In DNA form, the CDR3 reads TGTGCCAGCAGCTTAGGCCAGGGCGGAGGTCGGGGGCAGCCCCAGCATTTT.

The V and J genes are TRBV11-3 and TRBJ2-5, with 7 positions matching TRBD1. This CDR3 contains 15 residues. CDR1 and CDR2 (germline): SGHNT, YENEEA. Germline trimming cut 5 bases from V and 2 bases from J; bases unmatched to any gene: 8. The CDR3 sequence: CASSPESTGQETQYF. CDR3 sequence (DNA): TGTGCCAGCAGCCCTGAATCGACAGGGCAAGAGACCCAGTACTTC. Using reference TRBV11-3 and TRBJ2-5 for the parts outside the CDR3, the full variable domain is EAGVVQSPRYKIIEKKQPVAFWCNPISGHNTLYWYLQNLGQGPELLIRYENEEAVDDSQLPKDRFSAERLKGVDSTLKIQPAELGDSAVYLCASSPESTGQETQYFGPGTRLLVL.

The chain carries TRBV5-4 and TRBJ1-5, with D unresolved. The V gene's germline CDR1 is SGHNT and CDR2 YYREEE (reference sequence). This CDR3 is built from 17 residues. Trimming stripped 0 bases from V and 4 bases from J, with 17 bases between. The chain's CDR3 is CASSLGPPGGSNQPQHF. Here the CDR3 DNA reads TGTGCCAGCAGCTTGGGGCCTCCGGGAGGTAGTAATCAGCCCCAGCATTTT.

The rearrangement uses TRBV24-1 and TRBJ1-2; 10 bases fit TRBD1. CDR1 KGHDR and CDR2 SFDVKD come from the germline V gene. The V gene end was trimmed by 3 bases and the J gene end by 4 bases; junction bases not matched to a gene: 7. CDR3 length: 16 residues. In DNA form, the CDR3 reads TGTGCCACCAGTGATACCCGGGACAGGGGAAGCTATGGCTACACCTTC. Amino acid sequence: CATSDTRDRGSYGYTF.

The V gene is TRBV7-2, the J gene TRBJ2-7, with 9 bases that match TRBD2. The CDR3 runs to 15 residues. The junction had 3 bases not matched to a gene; V was cut back by 1 base and J by 2 bases. Germline CDR1 reads SGHTA; CDR2 reads FQGNSA. Here the CDR3 reads CASSLGVAGAYEQYF. In DNA, the CDR3 is TGTGCCAGCAGCTTAGGTGTAGCGGGGGCCTACGAGCAGTACTTC.

The DNA for the CDR3 is TGCAGTGCTAGTTGGGGACAGGGCTCTGGAAACACCATATATTTT. Translation: CSASWGQGSGNTIYF. This chain connects TRBV20-1 to TRBJ1-3, with 9 nucleotides matching TRBD1. The germline gives CDR1 DFQATT, CDR2 SNEGSKA (reference sequence). Trimming took 3 bases from V and 0 from J; bases not matched to a gene: 3. The CDR3 has 15 amino acids.

The V gene is TRBV5-1, the J gene TRBJ2-3; 11 nucleotides line up with TRBD2. The CDR3 spans 15 residues. Unmatched junction bases numbered 2, after V lost 0 bases and J lost 5 bases. Germline-derived CDR1 and CDR2 are SGHRS and YFSETQ. The CDR3 protein is CASSLALAGVDTQYF. The CDR3 bases are TGCGCCAGCAGCTTGGCACTAGCGGGGGTAGATACGCAGTATTTT. Full variable domain (remainder filled in from reference TRBV5-1 and TRBJ2-3): KAGVTQTPRYLIKTRGQQVTLSCSPISGHRSVSWYQQTPGQGLQFLFEYFSETQRNKGNFPGRFSGRQFSNSRSEMNVSTLELGDSALYLCASSLALAGVDTQYFGPGTRLTVL.

The V gene is TRBV5-4, the J gene TRBJ1-2; 7 bases align to TRBD1. This CDR3 has 13 amino acids. Per the germline V gene, CDR1 is SGHNT and CDR2 is YYREEE (reference sequence). The V gene end was trimmed by 7 bases and the J gene end by 4 bases; junction bases not matched to a gene: 7. The CDR3 DNA reads as TGTGCCAGCCGCCTAGGACAGGCCTATGGCTACACCTTC. Translation: CASRLGQAYGYTF.

This chain connects TRBV7-9 to TRBJ1-1, with 9 bases that match TRBD1. Trimming cost V 10 bases and J 4 bases; bases outside gene matches: 13. This CDR3 is built from 15 residues. CDR1 is SEHNR, CDR2 FQNEAQ, per germline (reference sequence). Here the CDR3 reads CATDTGGAYSTEAFF. The CDR3 DNA sequence: TGTGCCACCGATACAGGGGGCGCATATTCCACTGAAGCTTTCTTT.

The CDR3, as DNA: TGCAGCGTTGAGGGACTAGCGGTCACAGATACGCAGTATTTT. As protein: CSVEGLAVTDTQYF. V gene TRBV29-1 combines with J gene TRBJ2-3, with 11 bases identical to TRBD2. Germline V CDR1 and CDR2: SQVTM, ANQGSEA. The CDR3 spans 14 residues. V lost 3 bases to trimming and J lost 2 bases; unmatched junction nucleotides: 1.

In this sample, this clone turned up once. The V gene is TRBV4-1, the J gene TRBJ1-3, with unresolved D. V was shortened by 0 bases and J by 0 bases, with 6 bases between the two germline ends. The CDR3 is 15 amino acids. Germline V gene lookup returns CDR1 MGHRA and CDR2 YSYEKL. CDR3 in DNA: TGCGCCAGCAGCCAAGACGGCGGCTCTGGAAACACCATATATTTT. This codes for CASSQDGGSGNTIYF.

The chain joins TRBV19 to TRBJ1-6; D is uncertain. CDR3 length: 14 residues. Germline-derived CDR1 and CDR2 are LNHDA and SQIVND (reference sequence). Trimming left V 8 bases short and J 8 bases short, with 16 bases between. Here the CDR3 DNA reads TGTGCCAGTCAAACCCGGGTACAAGATTCACCCCTCCACTTT. Its protein is CASQTRVQDSPLHF.

The chain combines TRBV6-2 or TRBV6-3 with TRBJ1-1; 9 bases agree with TRBD1. From germline, CDR1 is MNHEY and CDR2 SVGEGT. J was trimmed by 8 bases and V by 5 bases; bases with no gene match: 12. The CDR3 sequence is 15 residues long. This CDR3 is CASSTDRGPSLEAFF. The CDR3 nucleotides are TGTGCCAGCAGTACGGACAGGGGACCAAGTCTCGAAGCTTTCTTT.

The gene calls are TRBV7-2 and TRBJ1-2; D is undetermined. Germline V gives CDR1 SGHTA, CDR2 FQGNSA. The CDR3 spans 13 residues. V dropped 1 base and J dropped 4 bases, with 7 bases sitting between them. The DNA of the CDR3 is TGTGCCAGCAGCTTAGTACAGATCTATGGCTACACCTTC. The encoded protein is CASSLVQIYGYTF.

The chain combines TRBV19 with TRBJ1-5; D unclear. Trimming removed 0 bases from V and 4 bases from J, with 10 bases in between. There are 15 residues in the CDR3. Germline loops: CDR1 LNHDA, CDR2 SQIVND (reference sequence). CDR3 amino acids: CASSIDQRSNQPQHF. Here the CDR3 DNA reads TGTGCCAGTAGTATAGATCAACGGAGTAATCAGCCCCAGCATTTT.

The chain carries TRBV18 and TRBJ1-5, with D maybe TRBD1 (6 bases). Trimming shortened V by 5 bases and J by 2 bases, and 10 bases separated the two germline ends. The germline gives CDR1 KGHSH, CDR2 LQKENI. The CDR3 length is 14 residues. Here the CDR3 DNA reads TGTGCCAGCTCAGCAGGGGCCCGCAATCAGCCCCAGCATTTT. This encodes CASSAGARNQPQHF.

The chain employs TRBV6-5 and TRBJ2-1, with TRBD1 as a possible D gene (6 bases). CDR1 and CDR2 (germline): MNHEY, SVGAGI. V lost 2 bases and J 0 bases, leaving 11 bases between the germline ends. The CDR3 totals 16 residues. The CDR3: CASSYAGVSSYNEQFF. DNA of the CDR3: TGTGCCAGCAGTTACGCAGGGGTGTCCTCCTACAATGAGCAGTTCTTC.

The J gene is TRBJ1-5, the V gene TRBV6-2 or TRBV6-3; D gene uncertain. Trimming left V 5 bases short and J 2 bases short, with 10 bases between. CDR3 length equals 14 residues. Germline CDR1 MNHEY, CDR2 SVGEGT. The chain's CDR3 is CASSRRSGNQPQHF. CDR3 DNA: TGTGCCAGCAGTAGGAGGTCGGGCAATCAGCCCCAGCATTTT.

The rearrangement uses TRBV6-5 and TRBJ2-2, with TRBD1 as a possible D gene (6 bases). Trimming stripped 5 bases from V and 0 bases from J, with 10 bases between. CDR1 MNHEY and CDR2 SVGAGI come from the germline V gene. This CDR3 region has 15 residues. CDR3 sequence: CASSRTAANTGELFF. The DNA for the CDR3 is TGTGCCAGCAGTCGGACAGCCGCGAACACCGGGGAGCTGTTTTTT.